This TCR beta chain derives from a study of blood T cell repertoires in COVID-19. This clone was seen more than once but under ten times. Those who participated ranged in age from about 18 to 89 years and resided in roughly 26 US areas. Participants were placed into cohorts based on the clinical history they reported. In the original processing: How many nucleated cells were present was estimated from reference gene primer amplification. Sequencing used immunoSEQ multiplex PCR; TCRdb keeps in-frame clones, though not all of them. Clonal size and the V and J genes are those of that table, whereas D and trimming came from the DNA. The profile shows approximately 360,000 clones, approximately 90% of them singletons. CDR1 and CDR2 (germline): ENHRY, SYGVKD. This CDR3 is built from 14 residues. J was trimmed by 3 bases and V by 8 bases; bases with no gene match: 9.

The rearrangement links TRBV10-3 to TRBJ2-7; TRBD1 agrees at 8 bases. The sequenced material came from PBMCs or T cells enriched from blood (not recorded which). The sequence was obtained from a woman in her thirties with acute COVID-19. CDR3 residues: CAIRPGQGVYEQYF. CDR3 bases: TGTGCCATCCGCCCTGGACAGGGCGTCTACGAGCAGTACTTC.